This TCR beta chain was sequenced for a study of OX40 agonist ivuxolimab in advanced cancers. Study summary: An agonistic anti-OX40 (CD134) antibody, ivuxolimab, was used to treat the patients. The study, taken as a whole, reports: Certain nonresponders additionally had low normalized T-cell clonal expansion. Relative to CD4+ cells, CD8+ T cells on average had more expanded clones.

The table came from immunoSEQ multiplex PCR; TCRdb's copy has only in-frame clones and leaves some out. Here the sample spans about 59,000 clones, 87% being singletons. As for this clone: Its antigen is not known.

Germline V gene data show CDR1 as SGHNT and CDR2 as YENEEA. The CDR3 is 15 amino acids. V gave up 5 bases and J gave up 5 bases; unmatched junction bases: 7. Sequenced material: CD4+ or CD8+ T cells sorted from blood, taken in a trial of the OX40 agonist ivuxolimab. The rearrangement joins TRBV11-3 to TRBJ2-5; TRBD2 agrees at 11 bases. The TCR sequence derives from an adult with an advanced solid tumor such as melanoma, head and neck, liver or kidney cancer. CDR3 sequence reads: CASSLTLAGVETQYF. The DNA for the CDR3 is TGTGCCAGCAGCCTGACACTAGCGGGGGTGGAGACCCAGTACTTC.